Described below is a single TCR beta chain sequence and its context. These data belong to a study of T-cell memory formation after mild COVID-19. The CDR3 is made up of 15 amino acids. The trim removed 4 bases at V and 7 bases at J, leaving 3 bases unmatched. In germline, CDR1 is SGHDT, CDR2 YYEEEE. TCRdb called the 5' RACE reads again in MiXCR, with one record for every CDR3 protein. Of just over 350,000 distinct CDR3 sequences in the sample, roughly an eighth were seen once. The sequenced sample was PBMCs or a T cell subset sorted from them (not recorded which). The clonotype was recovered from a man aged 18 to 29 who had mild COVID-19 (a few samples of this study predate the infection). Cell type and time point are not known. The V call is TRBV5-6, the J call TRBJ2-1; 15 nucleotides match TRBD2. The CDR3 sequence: CASSTGTSGGNEQFF. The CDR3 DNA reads TGTGCCAGCAGCACCGGGACTAGCGGGGGGAATGAGCAGTTCTTC.